One and the same sample provided the 14 T cell receptor beta chains below, sequenced in a study of blood T cell repertoires in COVID-19. Sequenced by immunoSEQ multiplex PCR; TCRdb stores in-frame clones only, minus some. Of approximately 180,000 clones in the sample, around 73% were seen once. Specimen: PBMCs or T cells enriched from blood (not recorded which). These receptors all come from a woman aged 50 to 65 who had recovered from COVID-19.

This chain connects TRBV25-1 to TRBJ2-1; 7 positions agree with TRBD2. Germline-derived CDR1 and CDR2 are MGHDK and SYGVNS. CDR3 length: 14 residues. The V and J ends lost 3 bases and 8 bases, in that order; junction bases with no gene match: 7. CDR3 in amino acids: CASSDHGLVDEQFF. CDR3 coding DNA: TGTGCCAGCAGTGATCATGGACTAGTTGATGAGCAGTTCTTC.

This clone was seen only once. The chain carries TRBV9 and TRBJ2-1; a possible D gene is TRBD2 (6 bases). The CDR3 covers 14 residues. Per the germline V gene, CDR1 is SGDLS and CDR2 is YYNGEE. Trimming left V 5 bases short and J 2 bases short, with 11 bases between. The CDR3 bases are TGTGCCAGCAGTTCGGGAGTCCCCTACAATGAGCAGTTCTTC. It translates to CASSSGVPYNEQFF.

The chain links TRBV28 to TRBJ2-7, with 10 bases matching TRBD1. Germline V lookup: CDR1 MDHEN, CDR2 SYDVKM. The CDR3 runs 13 residues. V trimming: 4 bases; J trimming: 6 bases; junction bases outside the gene matches: 3. The CDR3, as DNA: TGTGCCAGCAGTTCCGGGACAGGGGCCGAGCAGTACTTC. Translation gives CASSSGTGAEQYF.

The chain employs TRBV27 and TRBJ1-2; no reliable D call. The CDR3 has 13 residues. Germline loops: CDR1 MNHEY, CDR2 SMNVEV (reference sequence). V was pared by 5 bases and J by 4 bases, with 11 bases between. The CDR3 nucleotides read TGTGCCAGCAGTCGGTCTCCTCTCTATGGCTACACCTTC. Protein: CASSRSPLYGYTF.

This CDR3 is CASKGGTSGRDEQFF. DNA of the CDR3: TGTGCCAGTAAGGGGGGGACTAGCGGGAGAGATGAGCAGTTCTTC. The chain uses TRBV19 and TRBJ2-1; 14 bases are shared with TRBD2. This CDR3 region has 15 residues. The V and J ends lost 7 bases and 8 bases, in that order; junction bases with no gene match: 7. Germline lookup yields CDR1 LNHDA and CDR2 SQIVND (reference sequence).

The V call is TRBV19, the J call TRBJ2-7, with TRBD2 as a possible D gene (6 bases). V dropped 3 bases and J dropped 2 bases, with 20 bases sitting between them. Per germline, CDR1 LNHDA and CDR2 SQIVND (reference sequence). The CDR3 length is 17 residues. Here the CDR3 reads CASSILGSGLVPYEQYF. The CDR3, as DNA: TGTGCCAGTAGTATCTTAGGGAGCGGGCTAGTCCCCTACGAGCAGTACTTC.

This clone was recorded only once. V is TRBV19 and J is TRBJ1-6, with TRBD1 matching 8 bases. This CDR3 has 14 residues. Germline loops: CDR1 LNHDA, CDR2 SQIVND (reference sequence). V shed 6 bases and J 10 bases; nucleotides not matched to a gene: 8. The CDR3 loop reads CASRGQGGGSPLHF. DNA of the CDR3: TGTGCCAGTAGAGGACAGGGAGGAGGCTCACCCCTCCACTTT.

V and J are TRBV11-1 and TRBJ2-1; no reliable D call. The germline CDR1 and CDR2 sequences are SGHAT and FQDESV (reference sequence). The CDR3 extends over 14 amino acids. Trimming cost V 1 base and J 7 bases, with 11 bases left between them. The CDR3, as DNA: TGTGCCAGCAGCTTAGGCAGCGTGTGGAATGAGCAGTTCTTC. It yields the protein CASSLGSVWNEQFF. The entire variable domain, with the rest obtained from reference TRBV11-1 and TRBJ2-1, is as follows: EAEVAQSPRYKITEKSQAVAFWCDPISGHATLYWYRQILGQGPELLVQFQDESVVDDSQLPKDRFSAERLKGVDSTLKIQPAELGDSAMYLCASSLGSVWNEQFFGPGTRLTVL.

The chain links TRBV21-1 to TRBJ1-3; the table names TRBD1, a call not compared with the DNA. TRBV21-1 is tagged as a pseudogene. The length of the CDR3 is 13 residues. DNA for the CDR3: TGTGCCAGCAGCAAAGGGCAGGCCAAGGCGATATATTTT. Its protein is CASSKGQAKAIYF.

The genes are TRBV5-1 and TRBJ2-3, with D unclear. The CDR3 length is 15 residues. Germline V gives CDR1 SGHRS, CDR2 YFSETQ. The V gene lost 4 bases and the J gene lost 0 bases, with 12 bases spanning the gap. This CDR3 reads CASSPRSGSTDTQYF. Here the CDR3 DNA reads TGCGCCAGCAGCCCACGATCAGGTAGCACAGATACGCAGTATTTT.

The chain joins TRBV19 to TRBJ1-6, with D maybe TRBD1 (6 bases). The CDR3 has 14 residues. Trimming took 3 bases from V and 7 from J, leaving 10 bases between them. In germline, CDR1 is LNHDA, CDR2 SQIVND (reference sequence). Here the CDR3 reads CASSIKGQNSPLHF. The CDR3 DNA is TGTGCCAGTAGTATTAAGGGACAAAATTCACCCCTCCACTTT.

J is TRBJ1-4 and V is TRBV7-9, with D uncertain. CDR3 length equals 14 residues. V lost 5 bases to trimming and J lost 4 bases, with 11 bases between them. The germline gives CDR1 SEHNR, CDR2 FQNEAQ (reference sequence). This CDR3 is CASSREAFNEKLFF. In nucleotides, the CDR3 is TGTGCCAGCAGCCGGGAGGCCTTTAATGAAAAACTGTTTTTT.

The chain couples TRBV5-1 to TRBJ2-5; 7 bases are a match to TRBD2. Germline V gene sequence: CDR1 SGHRS, CDR2 YFSETQ. The ends lost 2 bases at V and 3 bases at J; junction bases unmatched: 7. This CDR3 has 15 residues. The CDR3: CASSFLTSVEETQYF. CDR3 nucleotides: TGCGCCAGCAGCTTCCTAACTAGCGTAGAAGAGACCCAGTACTTC.

This clone has just a few counts. CDR3 protein: CASSFPPGYEQYF. The CDR3 DNA is TGTGCCAGCAGTTTCCCCCCAGGCTACGAGCAGTACTTC. The chain recombines TRBV12-3 or TRBV12-4 with TRBJ2-7; no definite D call. The CDR3 consists of 13 residues. V was pared by 3 bases and J by 3 bases, with 9 bases between.